A selection of T cell receptor beta chains follows, all from one sample in a study of response to subunit inactivated influenza vaccine. One entry per CDR3 protein results from TCRdb running MiXCR on the RT-PCR reads. The data contain some 570,000 distinct CDR3 sequences, around 11% of them seen just once; the ten biggest clones take up 8% to 13%. These sequences were also reported in another study, on T cells expressing NK-cell markers.

The input for sequencing was PBMCs from blood, taken on the day of vaccination. These receptors came from a man over 45 who received an inactivated influenza vaccine. The CDR3 runs from the conserved cysteine through the conserved F or W. D genes are given only for firm matches. The size field is filled for only some rows; it gives once, few, many or a size class.

CDR3nt	CDR3aa	v_gene	d_gene	j_gene	abundance
TGTGCCAGCAGCCCGGACCATCTCTACGAGCAGTACTTC	CASSPDHLYEQYF	TRBV3-1	.	TRBJ2-7	.
TGTGCCATCAGATATACAGATACGCAGTATTTT	CAIRYTDTQYF	TRBV10-3	.	TRBJ2-3	few
TGTGCCAGCAGCGCCACCGGGACACGGATCGGTTGGTCAGATACGCAGTATTTT	CASSATGTRIGWSDTQYF	TRBV5-5	.	TRBJ2-3	.
TGTGCCAGCAGCCAAGAGCCCAGCGGGGGGCGCCGAGGGCCCTCGGGATCCACAGATACGCAGTATTTT	CASSQEPSGGRRGPSGSTDTQYF	TRBV4-2	TRBD2	TRBJ2-3	many
TGTGCCAGCAGTACGGGACAGGGTCTTAACGAGCAGTACTTC	CASSTGQGLNEQYF	TRBV12-3/TRBV12-4	TRBD1	TRBJ2-7	many
TGCAGCGTTGCATTTGAGGGGGCGGGCAAGTTGGAAGCTTTCTTT	CSVAFEGAGKLEAFF	TRBV29-1	TRBD1	TRBJ1-1	.
TGCGCCAGCACGGGACAGGGGACTGAAGCTTTCTTT	CASTGQGTEAFF	TRBV5-1	TRBD1	TRBJ1-1	few
TGCAGTGCTAGAGATTGGCGGGGGGCTGGGGCCAACGTCCTGACTTTC	CSARDWRGAGANVLTF	TRBV20-1	TRBD2	TRBJ2-6	many
TGCGCCAGCAGCCAATCCGGGACGGAGCCATGGGAGCAGTTCTTC	CASSQSGTEPWEQFF	TRBV4-3	.	TRBJ2-1	.
TGTGCCAGCAGTTTCGGACGTACCTCCTACGAGCAGTACTTC	CASSFGRTSYEQYF	TRBV27	.	TRBJ2-7	many
TGTGCCAGCAGTGAGGGGACGGAAGAGACCCAGTACTTC	CASSEGTEETQYF	TRBV2	.	TRBJ2-5	few
TGTGCCAGCAGATCCACCCAAGAGCAGTGCTTC	CASRSTQEQCF	TRBV13	.	TRBJ2-1	.
TGCAGCGTTGAAAGGGCCGGGACAGGGAGGAACGAGCAGTACTTC	CSVERAGTGRNEQYF	TRBV29-1	TRBD1	TRBJ2-7	.
TGCGCCAGCAGCCAAGGCGGCGGCAGGGCTTCACAAGAGACCCAGTACTTC	CASSQGGGRASQETQYF	TRBV4-1	.	TRBJ2-5	.
TGTGCCAGCCAAAAGATCTGGGACATCAACTACGAGCAGTACTTC	CASQKIWDINYEQYF	TRBV6-2/TRBV6-3	.	TRBJ2-7	few
TGTGCCAGCAGCTTGAGACAGGGCTTGGATACGCAGTATTTT	CASSLRQGLDTQYF	TRBV5-6	TRBD1	TRBJ2-3	many
TGTGCCAGTAGTATAGGACAGCCTTACAATGAGCAGTTCTTC	CASSIGQPYNEQFF	TRBV19	.	TRBJ2-1	few
TGTGCCAGCTCACCATCCATGCTGGGACAGACGAACACCGGGGAGCTGTTTTTT	CASSPSMLGQTNTGELFF	TRBV18	TRBD1	TRBJ2-2	.
TGCGCCAGCAGCCAAGTAATCCCAGGGTCCATCGAGACCCAGTACTTC	CASSQVIPGSIETQYF	TRBV4-1	.	TRBJ2-5	.
TGTGCCAGCTTTCCTGACCTGGGGGATAATTCACCCCTCCACTTT	CASFPDLGDNSPLHF	TRBV18	.	TRBJ1-6	few
TGTGCCAGCAGCCCCGGACAGGGGGCGGATGGCTACACCTTC	CASSPGQGADGYTF	TRBV3-1	TRBD1	TRBJ1-2	.
TGTGCCAGCAGCTTTAGCGGGAGTGCCTACGAGCAGTACTTC	CASSFSGSAYEQYF	TRBV7-2	TRBD2	TRBJ2-7	many
TGCGCCAGCAGCTGGCAGGGACAGGACTATGGCTACACCTTC	CASSWQGQDYGYTF	TRBV5-1	TRBD1	TRBJ1-2	many
TGTGCCAGCAGTTTAGGGCAGAACACCGGGGAGCTGTTTTTT	CASSLGQNTGELFF	TRBV12-3/TRBV12-4	.	TRBJ2-2	many
TGTGCCAGCTCACCAAGTAACGGTGGAGAGACCCAGTACTTC	CASSPSNGGETQYF	TRBV18	.	TRBJ2-5	few
TGTGCCAGCTCACCACCTTCGGTCACCGGGGAGCTGTTTTTT	CASSPPSVTGELFF	TRBV18	.	TRBJ2-2	.
TGTGCCAGCAGCCCTGGGACGTCCAAAAACATTCAGTACTTC	CASSPGTSKNIQYF	TRBV7-9	.	TRBJ2-4	few
TGCAGTGCTACCGACGGGACAGGGTTTGAAAAACTGTTTTTT	CSATDGTGFEKLFF	TRBV20-1	TRBD1	TRBJ1-4	few
TGTGCCAGCAGCTTCGGGTCCCCGGAGCAGTACTTC	CASSFGSPEQYF	TRBV11-2	.	TRBJ2-7	few
TGTGCCAGTAGTCGGACTGGGAAATTCAATCAGCCCCAGCATTTT	CASSRTGKFNQPQHF	TRBV19	.	TRBJ1-5	.
TGCGCCAGCAGCCTCGGACAGGAACAAGAGACCCAGTACTTC	CASSLGQEQETQYF	TRBV5-1	TRBD1	TRBJ2-5	few
TGTGCCAGCAGCTTGGTCGGGACTAGCGGTTACGGGGAGCTGTTTTTT	CASSLVGTSGYGELFF	TRBV5-6	TRBD2	TRBJ2-2	.
TGTGCCAGCAGCCACAGGGGGTTGAGCAATCAGCCCCAGCATTTT	CASSHRGLSNQPQHF	TRBV6-1	TRBD1	TRBJ1-5	.
TGTGCCAGCAGCGTAGGTGGAAGGGGCTCTGGAAACACCATATATTTT	CASSVGGRGSGNTIYF	TRBV9	.	TRBJ1-3	many
TGTGCCAGCACCTCAGACGGGGACTATGGCTACACCTTC	CASTSDGDYGYTF	TRBV12-3/TRBV12-4	.	TRBJ1-2	few
TGTGCCAGCAGCCCCCCCCTTCAAACGGTCTCCTACGAGCAGTACTTC	CASSPPLQTVSYEQYF	TRBV12-3/TRBV12-4	.	TRBJ2-7	.
TGTGCCAGCAGCGTAGGGGGGGCAGATGGGACTGAAGCTTTCTTT	CASSVGGADGTEAFF	TRBV9	.	TRBJ1-1	few